This T cell receptor (beta chain) was recovered during a study of blood T cells in healthy people across ages (dated by TCRdb to about 2015). With regard to the full study: In model experiments, template switching captured roughly one uniquely barcoded TCR beta cDNA molecule for every two T cells. Two additional independent replicas of 1 million unique cDNA reads from the same blood draw were analyzed for two donors (one aged 18 to 29 and one aged 80 or older). The donors were divided into four age groups: young (average approximately 17 years), middle-aged (roughly 42), aged (about 61) and long-lived (around 80). Age-related changes in TCR beta repertoire diversity were measured in the study by deep sequencing normalized with unique cDNA molecular identifiers. To avoid experimental bias, donors of different ages were randomly spread across the sequencing lanes.

The donors were 40 or so Caucasian individuals from Russia, aged roughly 6 to 100 years, who were systemically healthy. Approximately 10 milliliters of peripheral blood were collected from each donor into EDTA-treated Vacutainer tubes. PBMCs were isolated by Ficoll-Paque density-gradient centrifugation, with at least 7 million obtained per sample. Total RNA, at least 6 micrograms per sample, was extracted from PBMCs with Trizol reagent. For every donor, flow cytometry on a PBMC aliquot measured the percentage of naive CD45RAhigh/CD27high T cells. Receptor libraries were prepared by 5' RACE. For sequencing, an Illumina HiSeq 2500 was employed. A second PCR of roughly 6 to 12 cycles was run with a J-beta primer mix and a sample-barcoded 5' primer. Each TCR beta cDNA molecule received a unique molecular identifier from a template-switch 5' adaptor carrying 12 random nucleotides. Each sample yielded at least 2.5 million CDR3-containing paired-end reads. All of the RNA was converted into first-strand cDNA using the Mint cDNA synthesis kit, with a TRBC-specific oligonucleotide serving as the primer. Following uracil-DNA glycosylase treatment, all cDNA underwent a first 18-cycle PCR with the universal primers M1SS and BC2_uni_R. The study's processing was this. For normalization, 1 million high-quality reads, each with a distinct molecular identifier, were randomly selected from each sample. Reads sharing molecular identifiers were discarded rather than binned into consensus sequences. MiTCR, set to a Q25 quality threshold and the strictest error-elimination algorithm, was used for CDR3 identification, clonotype clustering and error correction. A nonparametric unseen species model using Euler transformation provided a lower-bound estimate of total TCR beta diversity. In-frame beta chains were kept once TCRdb had trimmed the public reads at Q25 with fastp and called clones with MiXCR. Entries that share a CDR3 protein sequence are merged under the most common genes and DNA. In this record, the V and J calls reflect TCRdb's handling and not the investigators' own analysis. The sample profile shows 700,000 to 950,000 distinct CDR3 sequences; about 62% of them were found once. The top ten clonotypes cover 22% of the sample.

Study-wide conclusions, independent of this receptor: Because donor CMV infection status was unknown, age-related changes in expanded clonotypes were potentially confounded. Estimates of total diversity based on one million sequenced T cells were considered lower bounds and underestimates. The percentage of naive T cells measured by flow cytometry correlated strongly with observed TCR beta diversity. As age increased, observed TCR beta diversity per million T cells dropped in a roughly linear way, and a significant reduction was already evident by age 40. Compared with the aged group, more naive CD4+ T cells, fewer expanded clones and increased TCR diversity were shown by the long-lived group, suggesting age selection. Because profiling used bulk unsorted PBMCs, naive and antigen-experienced compartments could not be compared conclusively.

From its cysteine to its phenylalanine, the CDR3 spans 13 amino acids. The DNA shown is the 39-base CDR3, in frame from base 1. Reading the germline V gene gives CDR1 SGHVS and CDR2 FQNEAQ. V is clipped by 1 base and J by 4 bases, and the sequence between their germline boundaries is 7 bases long. The count of this clonotype is one. The antigen it recognizes is unknown. It has no much larger one-base neighbor in the sample; base qualities were not kept. Recombination connected TRBV7-8 to TRBJ2-5; a tentative D match to TRBD2 spans 5 bases. The sequencing sample was made of blood. The sequence derives from a man aged 25 to 40 in good health. CDR3 reads: CASSLDSAETQYF. The bases read TGTGCCAGCAGCTTAGATAGCGCAGAGACCCAGTACTTC.